Shown below are 19 T cell receptor beta chains from a single sample sequenced in a study of T cell repertoires in cytomegalovirus infection. TCRdb used MiXCR to reprocess the reads, holding one entry per CDR3 protein. This table has fewer than 300,000 distinct CDR3 sequences, about 23% appearing once. The material sequenced was PBMCs. These TCRs come from a human donor in good health (CMV status not recorded). Some clones in this sample may be carry-over from other donors' samples.

The chain couples TRBV4-1 to TRBJ2-1, with 13 bases lining up with TRBD2. Germline CDR1 reads MGHRA; CDR2 reads YSYEKL. This CDR3 has 17 residues. Germline trimming cut 5 bases from V and 4 bases from J; bases unmatched to any gene: 8. The CDR3 nucleotides are TGCGCCAGCAGCTACACTAGCGGGGGGGCCTCTTACAATGAGCAGTTCTTC. The encoded protein is CASSYTSGGASYNEQFF.

The rearrangement uses TRBV19 and TRBJ2-1; D is perhaps TRBD1 (5 bases). From germline, CDR1 is LNHDA and CDR2 SQIVND (reference sequence). V gave up 1 base and J gave up 6 bases, with 13 bases separating them. There are 15 residues in the CDR3. This CDR3 reads CASSIVARVGNEQFF. CDR3 nucleotides: TGTGCCAGTAGTATAGTGGCCAGGGTGGGCAATGAGCAGTTCTTC.

The CDR3 is CSARDRREPKNIQYF. The CDR3 coding sequence is TGCAGTGCTAGAGATCGAAGAGAGCCCAAAAACATTCAGTACTTC. The V and J genes are TRBV20-1 and TRBJ2-4, with D unclear. There are 15 residues in the CDR3. Germline CDR1 and CDR2: DFQATT and SNEGSKA (reference sequence). Trimming stripped 0 bases from V and 2 bases from J, with 11 bases between.

This chain uses TRBV10-3 with TRBJ2-7, with D possibly matching TRBD1 (5 bases). Per germline, CDR1 ENHRY and CDR2 SYGVKD. This CDR3 is 12 amino acids long. V lost 3 bases to trimming and J lost 4 bases, with 7 bases between them. The CDR3 loop is CAISDQGYEQYF. The CDR3 bases are TGTGCCATCAGTGATCAGGGTTACGAGCAGTACTTC.

This sequence joins TRBV5-1 and TRBJ1-2; TRBD1 aligns across 12 bases. The germline V gene encodes CDR1 SGHRS and CDR2 YFSETQ. Germline trimming cut 6 bases from V and 8 bases from J; bases unmatched to any gene: 14. The CDR3 is 16 residues long. CDR3 nucleotide sequence: TGCGCCAGCATCCTCCAGCCGGGACAGGGGGCGCCGGGCTACACCTTC. Its translation: CASILQPGQGAPGYTF.

The chain recombines TRBV20-1 with TRBJ2-5; 9 nucleotides line up with TRBD1. V was pared by 1 base and J by 5 bases, with 14 bases of the junction left unmatched. Germline lookup yields CDR1 DFQATT and CDR2 SNEGSKA (reference sequence). The CDR3 is 17 residues long. The CDR3 protein is CSARATAGQGFSETQYF. The CDR3 DNA reads as TGCAGTGCTAGAGCCACGGCGGGACAGGGTTTCTCTGAGACCCAGTACTTC.

This chain connects TRBV28 to TRBJ2-7, with D perhaps TRBD1 or TRBD2 (6 bases each). Germline values: CDR1 MDHEN, CDR2 SYDVKM. This CDR3 has 16 residues. Trimming left V 6 bases short and J 2 bases short, with 20 bases between. This chain's CDR3 is CASRPRTGGFPYEQYF. CDR3 nucleotide sequence: TGTGCCAGCAGGCCTAGAACCGGGGGCTTCCCCTACGAGCAGTACTTC.

This clonotype was observed many times. The rearrangement links TRBV28 to TRBJ2-5, with 8 bases aligning to TRBD2. The length of the CDR3 is 16 residues. The ends lost 3 bases at V and 5 bases at J; junction bases unmatched: 11. Germline V gives CDR1 MDHEN, CDR2 SYDVKM. The CDR3 DNA is TGTGCCAGCAGTTTCGCCCTAGCGGGTCGGGTCGAGACCCAGTACTTC. Protein: CASSFALAGRVETQYF.

This clonotype was picked up a small number of times. The CDR3 spells CASSLEEPQHF. As DNA, the CDR3 is TGTGCCAGCAGTTTAGAGGAGCCCCAGCATTTT. This rearrangement joins TRBV28 to TRBJ1-5; no definite D call. Germline V gene data show CDR1 as MDHEN and CDR2 as SYDVKM. Trimming cost V 2 bases and J 8 bases, with 4 bases left between them. The length of the CDR3 is 11 residues.

This clonotype was picked up a small number of times. This chain uses TRBV20-1 with TRBJ2-1; 10 bases line up with TRBD2. In germline, CDR1 is DFQATT, CDR2 SNEGSKA (reference sequence). The CDR3 is made up of 15 amino acids. The V segment lost 0 bases and the J segment 10 bases; nucleotides outside the gene matches: 9. The CDR3 DNA sequence: TGCAGTGCTAGAGATCGGGTAGCGGGAGGCCCGGAGCAGTTCTTC. Its protein product is CSARDRVAGGPEQFF.

Notes on this clonotype: Possible read error: a much larger clone is one base away. The gene calls are TRBV6-2 or TRBV6-3 and TRBJ2-1; D remains ambiguous. The CDR3 spans 12 residues. Germline CDR1 reads MNHEY; CDR2 reads SVGEGT. V was pared by 5 bases and J by 4 bases, with 6 bases between. CDR3 amino acids: CASSTIYNEQFF. The CDR3 DNA is TGTGCCAGCAGTACGATTTACAATGAGCAGTTCTTC.

The J gene is TRBJ2-6, the V gene TRBV29-1, with a possible D match to TRBD2 (5 bases). The germline V gene encodes CDR1 SQVTM and CDR2 ANQGSEA. CDR3 length equals 14 residues. Trimming pared 8 bases from V and 2 bases from J, leaving 13 bases between. Here the CDR3 reads CSIAGGTGANVLTF. CDR3 bases: TGCAGCATTGCAGGAGGAACTGGGGCCAACGTCCTGACTTTC.

This clonotype was seen at least ten times. The chain links TRBV7-9 to TRBJ2-7; a possible D gene is TRBD2 (7 bases). The germline V gene has CDR1 SEHNR and CDR2 FQNEAQ (reference sequence). The CDR3 is made up of 16 amino acids. Trimming left V 10 bases short and J 4 bases short, with 26 bases between. The CDR3 DNA sequence: TGTGCCACCGAATCGAGGGGGGGACCCACGGGGTACGAGCAGTACGTC. This translates into CATESRGGPTGYEQYV.

This clonotype was seen only a few times. The rearrangement uses TRBV18 and TRBJ2-1, with 10 positions matching TRBD1. Germline lookup yields CDR1 KGHSH and CDR2 LQKENI. The CDR3 is made up of 15 amino acids. The V gene end was trimmed by 3 bases and the J gene end by 8 bases; junction bases not matched to a gene: 7. The CDR3 region is CASSPPRGQGDEQFF. CDR3 coding DNA: TGTGCCAGCTCACCTCCCAGAGGACAGGGGGATGAGCAGTTCTTC.

The chain employs TRBV5-1 and TRBJ2-7, with 10 bases fitting TRBD1. The CDR3 has 14 amino acids. V lost 5 bases and J lost 4; bases outside the gene matches: 6. Per germline, CDR1 SGHRS and CDR2 YFSETQ. The DNA for the CDR3 is TGCGCCAGCAGAATCCCGGGACAGGGGTACGAGCAGTACTTC. This codes for CASRIPGQGYEQYF.

Note on this clonotype: This may arise from a read error, as a much more abundant clone is one base away. The CDR3 does not end in the conserved phenylalanine or tryptophan, so this is likely a read error. The limits of the CDR3 on the DNA are not certain, so only TCRdb's listed CDR3 is given. The J gene is TRBJ2-7, the V gene TRBV7-2; the table's TRBD1 call for D was not verified on the DNA. The germline V gene encodes CDR1 SGHTA and CDR2 FQGNSA. Including both end residues, the CDR3 is 13 amino acids long. The chain's CDR3 is CASSSRVGGMRYS.

The chain employs TRBV6-2 or TRBV6-3 and TRBJ2-2; TRBD1 matches 7 bases. Germline trimming cut 7 bases from V and 1 base from J; bases unmatched to any gene: 12. CDR1 is MNHEY, CDR2 SVGEGT, per germline. The CDR3 is made up of 17 amino acids. CDR3 protein: CASTFDAGGRNTGELFF. The DNA of the CDR3 is TGTGCCAGCACCTTTGACGCAGGGGGTAGGAACACCGGGGAGCTGTTTTTT.

This chain joins TRBV29-1 and TRBJ2-1; 7 bases are a match to TRBD2. The CDR3 is 13 amino acids. Germline V gene data show CDR1 as SQVTM and CDR2 as ANQGSEA. With V trimmed by 8 bases and J by 14 bases, 18 bases remained unmatched. The CDR3 DNA reads as TGCAGCTTACAAGAGGGTGGCGGGAGACCTGAGTTCTTC. This sequence encodes CSLQEGGGRPEFF.

This clonotype was detected a few times. The rearrangement links TRBV14 to TRBJ2-4; no reliable D call. Between the trimmed V and J ends, which lost 0 bases and 10 bases, there was a span of 7 bases. The CDR3 consists of 12 residues. CDR1 SGHDN and CDR2 FVKESK come from the germline V gene. The CDR3 protein is CASSQERRIQYF. The DNA for the CDR3 is TGTGCCAGCAGCCAAGAACGAAGGATTCAGTACTTC.